This is a list of T cell receptor beta chains from one sample in a study of T-cell reconstitution after alpha-beta-depleted transplantation in children. TCRdb reprocessed the PCR reads via MiXCR and lists one record per CDR3 protein. The profile covers roughly 100,000 distinct CDR3 sequences, with 5% to 6% appearing a single time and 6.1% taken by the ten largest. The sample consisted of PBMCs, mostly from graft donor cells, taken 60 days after TCRalphabeta/CD19-depleted stem cell transplant. The receptors originated from a female patient between 2 and 15 years old who had a stem cell transplant for Fanconi anemia, so the T cells may come from the graft donor. CDR3s include the opening cysteine and the closing phenylalanine or tryptophan. The D gene is left open where the match is weak. The size field is filled for only some rows; it gives once, few, many or a size class.

CDR3nt | CDR3aa | d_gene | abundance | j_gene | v_gene | len
TGCGCCAGCAGCCCCGACTATTCCGACCTCTACAATGAGCAGTTCTTC | CASSPDYSDLYNEQFF | NA | many | TRBJ2-1 | TRBV5-1 | 16
TGTGCCAGCAGCGAAGACACGAACACTGAAGCTTTCTTT | CASSEDTNTEAFF | NA | few | TRBJ1-1 | TRBV2 | 13
TGTGCCAGCAGTTTTCTGGACTCCTTTAACTCCTACGAGCAGTACTTC | CASSFLDSFNSYEQYF | NA | NA | TRBJ2-7 | TRBV28 | 16
TGTGCCAGCAGTGTATGGGGGAAGATACCCCTCCACTTT | CASSVWGKIPLHF | NA | few | TRBJ1-6 | TRBV2 | 13
TGTGCCAGCAGTAGACAGGGCAGGGATACGCAGTATTTT | CASSRQGRDTQYF | TRBD1 | many | TRBJ2-3 | TRBV28 | 13
TGTGCCAGCAGCCCTCGGGAGGCTAGCGGGGCCCCTACAGATACGCAGTATTTT | CASSPREASGAPTDTQYF | TRBD2 | many | TRBJ2-3 | TRBV11-1 | 18
TGTGCCAGCAGCCAAGGACGCTATGGGGGCGGGGGAGGCGAGACCCAGTACTTC | CASSQGRYGGGGGETQYF | NA | NA | TRBJ2-5 | TRBV3-1 | 18
TGTGCCTGCTGCCAAGTGCCCGGGACTAGCGGGGGGGCCCGGTACAATGAGCAGTTCTTC | CACCQVPGTSGGARYNEQFF | TRBD2 | once | TRBJ2-1 | TRBV3-1 | 20
TGTGCCAGCCGGTTTGGAGGCAATGAGCAGTTCTTC | CASRFGGNEQFF | NA | many | TRBJ2-1 | TRBV27 | 12
TGCAGCGTCGAGACAGGGAACTATGGCTACACCTTC | CSVETGNYGYTF | TRBD1 | many | TRBJ1-2 | TRBV29-1 | 12
TGTGCCAGCAGCTTCCCTTTTTCCTCCTACAATGAGCAGTTCTTC | CASSFPFSSYNEQFF | NA | NA | TRBJ2-1 | TRBV7-3 | 15
TGTGCCTGGAGCCAAGTTGCGACAGATACGCAGTATTTT | CAWSQVATDTQYF | NA | few | TRBJ2-3 | TRBV30 | 13
TGCGCCAGCAGCCAAGTACTAGCGGGTCGCTGGGATCAGTACTTC | CASSQVLAGRWDQYF | TRBD2 | NA | TRBJ2-4 | TRBV4-1 | 15
TGTGCCAGCGGGACAGGGGGCTATGGCTACACCTTC | CASGTGGYGYTF | TRBD1 | few | TRBJ1-2 | TRBV6-6 | 12
TGTGCCAGCGGTGTGAGCGGGGCAGCCTACAATGAGCAGTTCTTC | CASGVSGAAYNEQFF | TRBD2 | NA | TRBJ2-1 | TRBV28 | 15
TGCAGTGCTAGCGGCGGAACAGGGGCGTCCTACGAGCAGTACTTC | CSASGGTGASYEQYF | TRBD1 | many | TRBJ2-7 | TRBV20-1 | 15
TGTGCCAGCAGTTTAGCGACGCAGGCACTAGCGGGAGGGAAATACAATGAGCAGTTCTTC | CASSLATQALAGGKYNEQFF | TRBD2 | many | TRBJ2-1 | TRBV12-3/TRBV12-4 | 20
TGTGCCAGCGGACCGGGGGGGGCAGATGAGCAGTTCTTC | CASGPGGADEQFF | TRBD2 | few | TRBJ2-1 | TRBV2 | 13
TGCAGCGTTGAGAGGCGACTAGAGGGTGAGCAGTTCTTC | CSVERRLEGEQFF | NA | many | TRBJ2-1 | TRBV29-1 | 13
TGCAGTGCTAGCCCGTCCGGAGGCCCCTACGAGCAGTACTTC | CSASPSGGPYEQYF | NA | NA | TRBJ2-7 | TRBV20-1 | 14
TGTGCCAGTAGCCTAACCGGGCCCACCGGGGAGCTGTTTTTT | CASSLTGPTGELFF | NA | NA | TRBJ2-2 | TRBV19 | 14
TGTGCCAGCAGCTTCGCCAGCTCCTACAATGAGCAGTTCTTC | CASSFASSYNEQFF | NA | many | TRBJ2-1 | TRBV7-2 | 14
TGTGCCAGCAGTTTGATTCGAAAACAAGAGACCCAGTACTTC | CASSLIRKQETQYF | NA | many | TRBJ2-5 | TRBV6-5 | 14
TGTGCCAGCAGTTTCGGGAATGGACCAACTTACAATGAGCAGTTCTTC | CASSFGNGPTYNEQFF | NA | many | TRBJ2-1 | TRBV27 | 16
TGTGCCAGCAGGGAGGGGGGAAGCGAACGGTTCTTC | CASREGGSERFF | NA | many | TRBJ2-1 | TRBV12-3/TRBV12-4 | 12
TGCGCCAGCAGACGGGGGACGAACACCGGGGAGCTGTTTTTT | CASRRGTNTGELFF | NA | many | TRBJ2-2 | TRBV4-3 | 14
TGTGCCAGCAGTTACGCGATGGACAGTAGGTTGTACGAGCAGTACTTC | CASSYAMDSRLYEQYF | NA | few | TRBJ2-7 | TRBV6-5 | 16
TGTGCCAGCCCCCGGACTTCGAACACCGGGGAGCTGTTTTTT | CASPRTSNTGELFF | NA | NA | TRBJ2-2 | TRBV7-9 | 14
TGTGCCAGCAGTTCCACAGGCCCGAACACTGAAGCTTTCTTT | CASSSTGPNTEAFF | NA | many | TRBJ1-1 | TRBV12-3/TRBV12-4 | 14
TGTGCCAGCAGCCCGGGCCGCACAGATACGCAGTATTTT | CASSPGRTDTQYF | NA | few | TRBJ2-3 | TRBV7-3 | 13
TGTGCCAGCCAGGGACTTGGACGGAATGAGCAGTTCTTC | CASQGLGRNEQFF | NA | many | TRBJ2-1 | TRBV7-9 | 13
TGTGCCAGCAGTGAATATATAAGGACCGGCGACTACGAGCAGTACTTC | CASSEYIRTGDYEQYF | NA | many | TRBJ2-7 | TRBV25-1 | 16
TGTGCCAGCAGTTTGGTTGGGGGGCGCGGTCAGCCCCAGCATTTT | CASSLVGGRGQPQHF | NA | many | TRBJ1-5 | TRBV12-3/TRBV12-4 | 15
TGCGCCAGCAGCCCGGGAAGCAACCAAGAGACCCAGTACTTC | CASSPGSNQETQYF | NA | NA | TRBJ2-5 | TRBV5-1 | 14
TGTGCCACCAGTGATCCCCGGGTGTCTGGGGCCAACGTCCTGACTTTC | CATSDPRVSGANVLTF | NA | NA | TRBJ2-6 | TRBV24-1 | 16
TGCAGTGCTAGTACCCCCAGGGGAAAGGACCAGCCCCAGCATTTT | CSASTPRGKDQPQHF | NA | NA | TRBJ1-5 | TRBV20-1 | 15
TGTGCCAGCAGCTTAGCCCAGGACAGGGGTGGAGGCTACACCTTC | CASSLAQDRGGGYTF | TRBD1 | many | TRBJ1-2 | TRBV11-2 | 15
TGTGCCAGCAGCTTAGGACTGACTAGAAGCAGAGAGACCCAGTACTTC | CASSLGLTRSRETQYF | NA | many | TRBJ2-5 | TRBV11-2 | 16
TGTGCCAGCAGTACAGGACAGGGAACTGAAGCTTTCTTT | CASSTGQGTEAFF | TRBD1 | few | TRBJ1-1 | TRBV9 | 13
TGTGCCTGGAGTGGGGGGGTCGGGTTTCGAGAGACCCAGTACTTC | CAWSGGVGFRETQYF | NA | NA | TRBJ2-5 | TRBV30 | 15
TGTGCCAGCAGCCCCCCTGGGGGGGCCAGAGAGACCCAGTACTTC | CASSPPGGARETQYF | NA | many | TRBJ2-5 | TRBV12-3/TRBV12-4 | 15
TGCAGCGTTGAACCGAGGCAGGGGAATGGCTACACCTTC | CSVEPRQGNGYTF | NA | many | TRBJ1-2 | TRBV29-1 | 13
TGTGCCAGCAGTTTCGGACAGGAGACTAACTATGGCTACACCTTC | CASSFGQETNYGYTF | TRBD1 | NA | TRBJ1-2 | TRBV4-2 | 15
TGTGCCATCAGTGAGTCTAACACCTACGAGCAGTACTTC | CAISESNTYEQYF | NA | many | TRBJ2-7 | TRBV10-3 | 13
TGCGCCAGCAGCGTGGGGGGCTCGGGAATACAAGAGACCCAGTACTTC | CASSVGGSGIQETQYF | NA | once | TRBJ2-5 | TRBV5-1 | 16
TGTGCCAGCAGCTCCGGGCGGGCTAGCGGGAGCGTCACAGATACGCAGTATTTT | CASSSGRASGSVTDTQYF | TRBD2 | few | TRBJ2-3 | TRBV11-2 | 18
TGCGCCAGCAGACGGAGCCGGGCCTATGACACCGGGGAGCTGTTTTTT | CASRRSRAYDTGELFF | NA | many | TRBJ2-2 | TRBV5-1 | 16
TGCGCCAGCAGCTTTGGACCCCTGCAAGAGACCCAGTACTTC | CASSFGPLQETQYF | NA | NA | TRBJ2-5 | TRBV5-1 | 14
TGTGCCAGCAGTGAATACCGACTAGCGGGGGGAGATGAGCAGTTCTTC | CASSEYRLAGGDEQFF | TRBD2 | many | TRBJ2-1 | TRBV25-1 | 16
TGCAGTGCTCGGGACAACTCCTACGAGCAGTACTTC | CSARDNSYEQYF | NA | few | TRBJ2-7 | TRBV20-1 | 12